What follows are 24 T cell receptor beta chains derived from one specimen sequenced in a study of blood T cells in healthy people across ages. Next came a second PCR, run for about 6 to 12 cycles, which used a sample-barcoded 5' primer along with a J-beta primer mix. TCRdb recomputed calls from the 5' RACE reads with MiXCR, one row per CDR3 protein. This sample yields roughly 800,000 distinct CDR3 sequences, of which about 62% are seen a single time; approximately 23% belongs to the top ten. Sequencing used blood. The receptor source for this set is a young man in good health.

The V and J genes are TRBV7-2 and TRBJ1-1; D ambiguous. In germline, CDR1 is SGHTA, CDR2 FQGNSA. The CDR3 loop spans 16 amino acids. V shed 4 bases and J shed 0 bases, with 15 bases lying between them. The CDR3 here is CASSSSTELMNTEAFF. DNA for the CDR3: TGTGCCAGCAGCTCGTCGACGGAGCTCATGAACACTGAAGCTTTCTTT.

This clonotype was seen just once. The gene calls are TRBV28 and TRBJ2-5; D might be TRBD2 (6 bases). The ends were cut back, 11 bases at V and 5 bases at J, with 24 bases in the middle. CDR3 size: 15 residues. Per the germline V gene, CDR1 is MDHEN and CDR2 is SYDVKM. CDR3: CAWGSSGLSWETQYF. The CDR3 coding sequence is TGTGCCTGGGGGAGTAGCGGACTCTCATGGGAGACCCAGTACTTC.

The genes are TRBV6-6 and TRBJ2-7; 7 positions match TRBD1. In germline, CDR1 is MNHNY, CDR2 SVGAGI (reference sequence). The ends lost 2 bases at V and 3 bases at J; junction bases unmatched: 7. The CDR3 is 15 amino acids. The CDR3 nucleotides are TGTGCCAGCAGTTACGAGGGGGCCCATAGCTACGAGCAGTACTTC. Encoded protein: CASSYEGAHSYEQYF.

This chain joins TRBV7-2 and TRBJ1-4; TRBD1 matches 8 bases. This CDR3 contains 17 residues. V trimming: 5 bases; J trimming: 5 bases; junction bases outside the gene matches: 13. Germline CDR1 is SGHTA and CDR2 is FQGNSA. The DNA of the CDR3 is TGTGCCAGCAGCCTCGATGGGCTGTGGACAGGGAATGAAAAACTGTTTTTT. Protein product: CASSLDGLWTGNEKLFF. Variable domain in full (rest from reference TRBV7-2 and TRBJ1-4): GAGVSQSPSNKVTEKGKDVELRCDPISGHTALYWYRQSLGQGLEFLIYFQGNSAPDKSGLPSDRFSAERTGGSVSTLTIQRTQQEDSAVYLCASSLDGLWTGNEKLFFGSGTQLSVL.

This chain links TRBV4-1 with TRBJ2-7; no clear D gene. Trimming shortened V by 0 bases and J by 3 bases, and 12 bases separated the two germline ends. The germline gives CDR1 MGHRA, CDR2 YSYEKL. CDR3 size: 15 residues. The CDR3 protein is CASSQESLRNYEQYF. CDR3 DNA sequence: TGCGCCAGCAGCCAAGAATCACTGCGTAACTACGAGCAGTACTTC.

The chain recombines TRBV4-1 with TRBJ1-1; perhaps TRBD1 as D (5 bases). The CDR3 contains 15 residues. Trimming stripped 4 bases from V and 7 bases from J, with 19 bases between. CDR1 is MGHRA, CDR2 YSYEKL, per germline. Here the CDR3 reads CASSRKDNIQGEAFF. CDR3 sequence (DNA): TGCGCCAGCAGCCGCAAGGACAATATACAAGGTGAAGCTTTCTTT.

This clonotype was seen a handful of times. The rearrangement joins TRBV10-3 to TRBJ2-7; D is undetermined. CDR1 is ENHRY, CDR2 SYGVKD, per germline. The V end lost 3 bases, the J end lost 0 bases, and 3 bases lay between the germline ends. This CDR3 has 12 residues. The CDR3 loop reads CAISEVSYEQYF. As DNA, the CDR3 is TGTGCCATCAGTGAAGTCTCCTACGAGCAGTACTTC.

This clonotype has just a few counts. For the CDR3, the DNA is TGTGCCAGCAGCCAAGGTCCCGGGACTAGCGGCACAGATACGCAGTATTTT. Its translation is CASSQGPGTSGTDTQYF. The rearrangement uses TRBV4-2 and TRBJ2-3; 10 nucleotides agree with TRBD2. The V and J ends lost 1 base and 1 base, in that order; junction bases with no gene match: 5. Germline lookup yields CDR1 LGHNA and CDR2 YNFKEQ. The CDR3 consists of 17 residues.

This clonotype occurred a few times. The chain has TRBV29-1 and TRBJ2-3; 9 bases agree with TRBD1. The CDR3 runs 13 residues. V lost 5 bases to trimming and J lost 4 bases; unmatched junction nucleotides: 4. The germline gives CDR1 SQVTM, CDR2 ANQGSEA. This CDR3 reads CSVKTGGADTQYF. CDR3 coding DNA: TGCAGCGTTAAAACAGGGGGCGCAGATACGCAGTATTTT.

The rearrangement uses TRBV20-1 and TRBJ2-1, with D hard to call. Germline V gives CDR1 DFQATT, CDR2 SNEGSKA (reference sequence). The V gene lost 7 bases and the J gene lost 1 base, with 17 bases spanning the gap. The CDR3 totals 15 residues. This CDR3 reads CSGTETTMSYNEQFF. Written as DNA, the CDR3 is TGCAGTGGAACGGAGACCACCATGTCCTACAATGAGCAGTTCTTC.

As for this clonotype: Possible read error: a much larger clone is one base away. The V call is TRBV20-1, the J call TRBJ1-4; TRBD1 matches 7 bases. The CDR3 extends over 13 amino acids. In germline, CDR1 is DFQATT, CDR2 SNEGSKA (reference sequence). Trimming cost V 4 bases and J 4 bases; bases outside gene matches: 3. The CDR3 is CSATTGSNEKLFF. In DNA form, the CDR3 reads TGCAGTGCTACGACAGGGAGTAATGAAAAACTGTTTTTT.

The chain uses TRBV2 and TRBJ1-2; D gene unclear. V lost 3 bases and J 5 bases, leaving 10 bases between the germline ends. This CDR3 contains 13 residues. Germline V gene lookup returns CDR1 SNHLY and CDR2 FYNNEI. The CDR3 protein is CASSEVTGYGYTF. In DNA form, the CDR3 reads TGTGCCAGCAGTGAGGTGACGGGATATGGCTACACCTTC. The variable domain in full, with the rest retrieved from reference TRBV2 and TRBJ1-2, is EPEVTQTPSHQVTQMGQEVILRCVPISNHLYFYWYRQILGQKVEFLVSFYNNEISEKSEIFDDQFSVERPDGSNFTLKIRSTKLEDSAMYFCASSEVTGYGYTFGSGTRLTVV.

V gene TRBV6-1 combines with J gene TRBJ2-3; D is undetermined. The germline CDR1 and CDR2 sequences are MNHNS and SASEGT. V was cut by 1 base and J by 14 bases, with 13 bases left in between. The CDR3 spans 12 residues. The CDR3 DNA follows: TGTGCCAGCAGTGAAGACAGTACTCGTGGGTATTTT. This translates into CASSEDSTRGYF.

In its sample, this clonotype was seen a few times. The rearrangement joins TRBV29-1 to TRBJ2-6; perhaps TRBD1 as D (6 bases). Germline CDR1 and CDR2: SQVTM and ANQGSEA. The CDR3 length is 17 residues. The germline V and J ends were trimmed by 6 bases and 0 bases, with 18 bases remaining between them. CDR3: CSVLGGHRNSGANVLTF. The CDR3 DNA is TGCAGCGTCCTAGGGGGACATCGGAACTCTGGGGCCAACGTCCTGACTTTC.

This clonotype was counted a few times. The gene calls are TRBV4-3 and TRBJ2-7; 7 positions agree with TRBD2. Looked up from germline, CDR1 is LGHNA and CDR2 is YSLEER. J lost 10 bases, V lost 0 bases, and 9 bases had no gene match. This CDR3 has 14 amino acids. CDR3 nucleotide sequence: TGCGCCAGCAGCCAAGAGCGCGCGGGAGAGGTCCAGTACTTC. Its protein product is CASSQERAGEVQYF.

The chain is built from TRBV25-1 and TRBJ2-4, with 7 bases aligning to TRBD1. The J call may be faulty, since TRBJ2-7 better matches the DNA end. CDR3 size: 14 residues. Germline lookup yields CDR1 MGHDK and CDR2 SYGVNS. CDR3 nucleotides: TGTGCCAGCGACCGGGACAGAAGCTCCTACGAGCAGTACTTC. This sequence encodes CASDRDRSSYEQYF.

This clonotype occurred a few times. The V and J genes are TRBV7-2 and TRBJ1-2; D remains unclear. V lost 1 base and J lost 1, with 4 bases in between. Germline V lookup: CDR1 SGHTA, CDR2 FQGNSA. This CDR3 comprises 13 residues. CDR3 amino acids: CASSLGINYGYTF. The DNA of the CDR3 is TGTGCCAGCAGCTTAGGGATTAACTATGGCTACACCTTC.

The chain is built from TRBV28 and TRBJ2-3; D may be TRBD1 (6 bases). This CDR3 is built from 13 residues. Germline-derived CDR1 and CDR2 are MDHEN and SYDVKM. The ends were cut back, 6 bases at V and 5 bases at J, with 12 bases in the middle. The CDR3: CASRPSGEDTQYF. The CDR3 bases are TGTGCCAGCAGGCCCTCAGGGGAAGATACGCAGTATTTT.

A few counts support this clonotype. The rearrangement uses TRBV11-2 and TRBJ2-3, with TRBD1 matching over 8 bases. This CDR3 has 14 residues. V was clipped by 4 bases and J by 4 bases; unmatched bases: 4. The germline CDR1 and CDR2 sequences are SGHAT and FQNNGV. CDR3 sequence (DNA): TGTGCCAGCAGCTCTGGACAGGGCGCAGATACGCAGTATTTT. Amino acids: CASSSGQGADTQYF.

The chain uses TRBV20-1 and TRBJ1-4, with D perhaps TRBD1 (5 bases). CDR3 length: 12 amino acids. Per germline, CDR1 DFQATT and CDR2 SNEGSKA (reference sequence). Trimming removed 6 bases at V and 6 bases at J, with 11 bases between. CDR3 coding DNA: TGCAGTGCCGGGTGGGGGGATGAAAAACTGTTTTTT. This gives the protein CSAGWGDEKLFF.

J is TRBJ2-1 and V is TRBV27; weak D call: TRBD2 (6 bases). The CDR3 length is 13 residues. In germline, CDR1 is MNHEY, CDR2 SMNVEV (reference sequence). The germline V and J ends were trimmed by 3 bases and 10 bases, with 13 bases remaining between them. The CDR3 region has the DNA TGTGCCAGCAGTTTGAGCGGGTTCGGGGAGCAGTTCTTC. Residues: CASSLSGFGEQFF.

CDR3 sequence (DNA): TGTGCCAGCAGTGAAGGACAGAGAAACATTCAGTACTTC. This translates into CASSEGQRNIQYF. V is TRBV2 and J is TRBJ2-4; D is perhaps TRBD1 (5 bases). Trimming took off 1 base at V and 6 bases at J, with 7 bases between the two ends. Per germline, CDR1 SNHLY and CDR2 FYNNEI. The CDR3 loop spans 13 amino acids.

This clonotype was recorded a few times. In DNA form, the CDR3 reads TGCAGTGCTAGAGCTCGATCCGGGGCTCAATACGAGCAGTACTTC. Amino acids: CSARARSGAQYEQYF. The chain recombines TRBV20-1 with TRBJ2-7; D is perhaps TRBD1 or TRBD2 (5 bases each). CDR3 length: 15 residues. V shed 1 base and J shed 4 bases, with 17 bases lying between them. The V gene's germline CDR1 is DFQATT and CDR2 SNEGSKA (reference sequence).

In regard to this clonotype: The junction departs from the called germline gene at one end, perhaps through a read error. This rearrangement joins TRBV4-2 to TRBJ1-4; unclear D gene. Germline V lookup: CDR1 LGHNA, CDR2 YNFKEQ. The CDR3 runs to 13 residues. The CDR3 spells CASSKDLPEKLFF. DNA for the CDR3: TGTGCCAGCAGCAAAGACCTCCCTGAAAAACTGTTTTTT.